Sequencing of this TCR beta chain was carried out in a study of cytomegalovirus exposure and HLA in healthy donors. On the study more broadly: Later analysis reported that the approximately 120 validation repertoires shared the platform of the roughly 630 first-cohort repertoires. Study results and limitations: Some public TCRs appeared in many individuals, while most sequences were rare. Subsequent analysis revealed that first-cohort TCR clusters tended to co-occur in the 120 or so validation repertoires. In vitro confirmation showed three CMV-associated chains to be CMV antigen specific.

The data were produced by immunoSEQ multiplex PCR, yet TCRdb's version contains in-frame clones alone and is incomplete. The sample lists more than 90,000 clones, around 88% seen once, with 4% to 6% in the top ten. A word on this clone: Its antigen is unknown.

Germline assignment: CDR1 SEHNR and CDR2 FQNEAQ (reference sequence). Trimming cost V 3 bases and J 7 bases; bases outside gene matches: 5. The CDR3 has 15 amino acids. The receptor comes from a man between 18 and 29 years old in good health and CMV-seronegative. Sequencing was performed on PBMCs. This chain connects TRBV7-9 to TRBJ2-1; 11 nucleotides align to TRBD1. CDR3 in DNA: TGTGCCAGCAGCTTGCGGACAGGGGGCAGGAATGAGCAGTTCTTC. Encoded protein: CASSLRTGGRNEQFF.